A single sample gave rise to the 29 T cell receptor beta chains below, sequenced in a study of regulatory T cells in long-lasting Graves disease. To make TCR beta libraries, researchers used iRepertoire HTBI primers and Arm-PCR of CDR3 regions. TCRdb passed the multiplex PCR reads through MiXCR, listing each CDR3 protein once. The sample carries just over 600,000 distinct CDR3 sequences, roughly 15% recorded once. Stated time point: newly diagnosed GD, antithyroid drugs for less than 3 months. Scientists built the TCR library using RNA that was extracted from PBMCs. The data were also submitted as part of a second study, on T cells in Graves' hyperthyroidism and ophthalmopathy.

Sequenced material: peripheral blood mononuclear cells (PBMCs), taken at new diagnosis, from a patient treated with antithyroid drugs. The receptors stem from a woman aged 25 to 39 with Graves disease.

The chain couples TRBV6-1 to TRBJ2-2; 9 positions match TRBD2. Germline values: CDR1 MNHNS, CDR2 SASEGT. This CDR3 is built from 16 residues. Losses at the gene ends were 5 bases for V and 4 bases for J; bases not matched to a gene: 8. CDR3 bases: TGTGCCAGCAGTCCTAGCGGGGACCTCAGCACCGGGGAGCTGTTTTTT. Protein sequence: CASSPSGDLSTGELFF.

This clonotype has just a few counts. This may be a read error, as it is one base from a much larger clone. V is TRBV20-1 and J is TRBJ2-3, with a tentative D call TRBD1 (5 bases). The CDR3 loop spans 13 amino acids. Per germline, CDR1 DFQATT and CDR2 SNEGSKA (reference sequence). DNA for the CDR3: TGCAGTGCCGACGGGTTGACCACAGGTACGCAGTATTTT. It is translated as CSADGLTTGTQYF.

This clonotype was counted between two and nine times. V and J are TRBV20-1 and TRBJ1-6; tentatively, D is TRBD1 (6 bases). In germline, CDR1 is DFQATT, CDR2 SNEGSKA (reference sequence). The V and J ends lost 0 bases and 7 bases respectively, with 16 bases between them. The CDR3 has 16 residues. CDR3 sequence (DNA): TGCAGTGCTAGAGATCCGGGCACAGGGACCAATTCACCCCTCCACTTT. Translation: CSARDPGTGTNSPLHF.

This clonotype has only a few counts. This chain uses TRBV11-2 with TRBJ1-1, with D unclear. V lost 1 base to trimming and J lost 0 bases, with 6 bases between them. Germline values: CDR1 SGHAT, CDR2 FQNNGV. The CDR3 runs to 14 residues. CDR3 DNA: TGTGCCAGCAGCTTAGTCAGACTGAACACTGAAGCTTTCTTT. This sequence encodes CASSLVRLNTEAFF.

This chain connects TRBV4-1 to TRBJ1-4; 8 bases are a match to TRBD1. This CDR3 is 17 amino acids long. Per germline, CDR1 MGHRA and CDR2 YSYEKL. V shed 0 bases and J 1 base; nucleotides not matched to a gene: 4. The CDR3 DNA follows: TGCGCCAGCAGCCAAGATAGGACAGGGAGAACTAATGAAAAACTGTTTTTT. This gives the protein CASSQDRTGRTNEKLFF.

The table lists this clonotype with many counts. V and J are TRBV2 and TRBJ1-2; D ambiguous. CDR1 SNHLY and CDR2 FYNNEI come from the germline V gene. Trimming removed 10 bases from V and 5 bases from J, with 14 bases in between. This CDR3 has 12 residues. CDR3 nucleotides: TGTGCCACCGGTACGGGGAATTATGGCTACACCTTC. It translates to CATGTGNYGYTF.

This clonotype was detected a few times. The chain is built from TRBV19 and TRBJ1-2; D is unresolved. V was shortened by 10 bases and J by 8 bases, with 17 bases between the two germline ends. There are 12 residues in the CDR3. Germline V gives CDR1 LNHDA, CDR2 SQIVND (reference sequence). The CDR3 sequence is CATSAWWEGYTF. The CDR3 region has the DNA TGTGCCACCTCAGCCTGGTGGGAGGGCTACACCTTC.

CDR3 sequence: CAWRWGVYNEQFF. The CDR3 nucleotides read TGTGCCTGGAGGTGGGGGGTCTACAATGAGCAGTTCTTC. The rearrangement joins TRBV30 to TRBJ2-1; tentative D call: TRBD2 (6 bases). CDR1 is GTSNPN and CDR2 is SVGIG in the germline V gene (reference sequence). The CDR3 is 13 residues long. Trimming cost V 3 bases and J 3 bases, with 9 bases left between them.

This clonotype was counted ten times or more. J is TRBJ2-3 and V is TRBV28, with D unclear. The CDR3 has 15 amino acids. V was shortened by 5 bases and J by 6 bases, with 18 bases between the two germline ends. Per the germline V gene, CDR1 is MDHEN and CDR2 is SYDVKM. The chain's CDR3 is CASSPNGLTADTQYF. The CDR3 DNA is TGTGCCAGCAGTCCGAACGGGCTAACCGCGGATACGCAGTATTTT.

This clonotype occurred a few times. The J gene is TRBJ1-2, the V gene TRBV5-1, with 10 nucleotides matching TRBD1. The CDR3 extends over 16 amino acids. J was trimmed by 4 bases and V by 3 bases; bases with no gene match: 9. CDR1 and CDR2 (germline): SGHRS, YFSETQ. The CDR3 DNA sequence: TGCGCCAGCAGCTCAGGACAGGGGGGGAATGTCTATGGCTACACCTTC. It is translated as CASSSGQGGNVYGYTF.

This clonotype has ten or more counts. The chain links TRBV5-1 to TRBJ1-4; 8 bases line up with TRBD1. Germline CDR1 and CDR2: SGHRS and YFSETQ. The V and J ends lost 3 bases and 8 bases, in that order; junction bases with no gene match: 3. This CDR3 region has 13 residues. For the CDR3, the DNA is TGCGCCAGCAGCTACGGACAGGGAGAAAAACTGTTTTTT. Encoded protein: CASSYGQGEKLFF.

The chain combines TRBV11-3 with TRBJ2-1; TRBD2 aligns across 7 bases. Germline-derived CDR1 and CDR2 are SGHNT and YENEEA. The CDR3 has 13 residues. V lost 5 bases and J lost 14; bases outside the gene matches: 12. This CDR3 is CASSLRGGREKFF. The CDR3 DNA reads TGTGCCAGCAGCCTAAGGGGTGGGCGGGAGAAGTTCTTC. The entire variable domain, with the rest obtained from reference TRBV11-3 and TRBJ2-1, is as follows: EAGVVQSPRYKIIEKKQPVAFWCNPISGHNTLYWYLQNLGQGPELLIRYENEEAVDDSQLPKDRFSAERLKGVDSTLKIQPAELGDSAVYLCASSLRGGREKFFGPGTRLTVL.

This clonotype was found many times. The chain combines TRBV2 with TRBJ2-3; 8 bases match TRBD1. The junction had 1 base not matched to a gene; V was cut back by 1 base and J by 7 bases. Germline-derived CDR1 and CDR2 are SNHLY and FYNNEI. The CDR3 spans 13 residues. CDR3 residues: CASSEGQGNTQYF. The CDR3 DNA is TGTGCCAGCAGTGAAGGACAGGGGAATACGCAGTATTTT. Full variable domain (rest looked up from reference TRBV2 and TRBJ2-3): EPEVTQTPSHQVTQMGQEVILRCVPISNHLYFYWYRQILGQKVEFLVSFYNNEISEKSEIFDDQFSVERPDGSNFTLKIRSTKLEDSAMYFCASSEGQGNTQYFGPGTRLTVL.

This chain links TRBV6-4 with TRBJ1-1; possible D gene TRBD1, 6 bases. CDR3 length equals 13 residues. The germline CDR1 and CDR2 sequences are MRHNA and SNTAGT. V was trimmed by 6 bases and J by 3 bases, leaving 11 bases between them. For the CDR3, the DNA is TGTGCCAGCAGCTACAGGGCGGACACTGAAGCTTTCTTT. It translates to CASSYRADTEAFF.

DNA of the CDR3: TGTGCCAGCACGGATTTAGGTGAGCAGTTCTTC. Translating gives CASTDLGEQFF. The chain couples TRBV12-3 or TRBV12-4 to TRBJ2-1; D remains ambiguous. Deletions cut 7 bases from V and 9 bases from J, with 10 bases between. CDR3 length: 11 amino acids.

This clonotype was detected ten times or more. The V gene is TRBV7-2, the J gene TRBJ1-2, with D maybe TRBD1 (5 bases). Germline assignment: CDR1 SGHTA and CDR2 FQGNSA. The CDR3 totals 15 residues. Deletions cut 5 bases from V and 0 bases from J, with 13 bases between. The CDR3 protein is CASSPGGGANYGYTF. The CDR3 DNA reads TGTGCCAGCAGCCCTGGGGGGGGAGCTAACTATGGCTACACCTTC.

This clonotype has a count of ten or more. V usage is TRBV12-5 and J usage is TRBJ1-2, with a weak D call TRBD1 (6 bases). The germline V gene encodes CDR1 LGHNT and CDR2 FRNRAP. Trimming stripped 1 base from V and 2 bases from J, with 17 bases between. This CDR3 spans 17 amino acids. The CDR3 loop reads CASGLGPEDRTNYGYTF. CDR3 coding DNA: TGTGCTAGTGGTTTGGGTCCCGAAGACAGGACCAACTATGGCTACACCTTC.

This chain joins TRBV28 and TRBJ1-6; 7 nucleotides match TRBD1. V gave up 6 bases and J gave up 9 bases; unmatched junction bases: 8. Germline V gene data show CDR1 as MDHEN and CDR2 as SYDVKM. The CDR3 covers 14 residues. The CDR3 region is CASRLTGFFSPLHF. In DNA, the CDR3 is TGTGCCAGCAGATTGACAGGGTTTTTTTCACCCCTCCACTTT.

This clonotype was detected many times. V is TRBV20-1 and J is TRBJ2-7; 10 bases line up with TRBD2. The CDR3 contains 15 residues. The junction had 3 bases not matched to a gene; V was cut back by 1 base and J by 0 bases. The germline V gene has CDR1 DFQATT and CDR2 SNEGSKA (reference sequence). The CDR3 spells CSARGTSGSSYEQYF. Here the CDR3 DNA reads TGCAGTGCTAGAGGGACTAGCGGATCCTCCTACGAGCAGTACTTC.

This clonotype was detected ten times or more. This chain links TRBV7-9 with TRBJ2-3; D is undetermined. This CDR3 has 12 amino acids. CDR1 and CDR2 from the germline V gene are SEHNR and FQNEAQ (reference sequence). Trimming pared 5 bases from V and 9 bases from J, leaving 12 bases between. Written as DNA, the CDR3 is TGTGCCAGCAGCCCCAGTGTCGGAACGCAGTATTTT. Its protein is CASSPSVGTQYF.

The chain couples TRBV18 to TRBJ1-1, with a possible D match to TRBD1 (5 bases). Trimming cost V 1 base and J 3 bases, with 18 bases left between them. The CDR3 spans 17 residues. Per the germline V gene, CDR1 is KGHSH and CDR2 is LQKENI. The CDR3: CASSPLSLGGLDTEAFF. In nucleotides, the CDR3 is TGTGCCAGCTCACCACTCTCTCTGGGGGGTCTGGACACTGAAGCTTTCTTT.

CDR3 region: CASRSAGEAEAFF. CDR3 DNA sequence: TGTGCCAGCAGATCCGCCGGGGAGGCTGAAGCTTTCTTT. This chain links TRBV7-9 with TRBJ1-1; D is unresolved. V was cut by 6 bases and J by 6 bases, with 14 bases left in between. From germline, CDR1 is SEHNR and CDR2 FQNEAQ (reference sequence). This CDR3 spans 13 amino acids.

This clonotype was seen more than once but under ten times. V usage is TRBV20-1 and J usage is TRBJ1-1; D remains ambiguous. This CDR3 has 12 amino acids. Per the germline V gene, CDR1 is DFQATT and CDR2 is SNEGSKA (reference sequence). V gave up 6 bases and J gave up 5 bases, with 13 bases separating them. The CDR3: CSATRWGTEAFF. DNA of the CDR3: TGCAGTGCCACTAGATGGGGTACTGAAGCTTTCTTT.

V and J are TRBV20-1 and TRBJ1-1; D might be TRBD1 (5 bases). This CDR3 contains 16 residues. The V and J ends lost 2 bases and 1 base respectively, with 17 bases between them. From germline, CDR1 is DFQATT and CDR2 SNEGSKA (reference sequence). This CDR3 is CSARPLKTDTNTEAFF. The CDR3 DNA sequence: TGCAGTGCTAGACCCCTGAAGACAGACACGAACACTGAAGCTTTCTTT.

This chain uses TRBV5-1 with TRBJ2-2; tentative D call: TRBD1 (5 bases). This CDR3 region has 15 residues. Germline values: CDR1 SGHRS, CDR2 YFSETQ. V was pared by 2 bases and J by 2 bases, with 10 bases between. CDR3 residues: CASSLGHLNTGELFF. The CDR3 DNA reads TGCGCCAGCAGCTTAGGACACCTTAACACCGGGGAGCTGTTTTTT.

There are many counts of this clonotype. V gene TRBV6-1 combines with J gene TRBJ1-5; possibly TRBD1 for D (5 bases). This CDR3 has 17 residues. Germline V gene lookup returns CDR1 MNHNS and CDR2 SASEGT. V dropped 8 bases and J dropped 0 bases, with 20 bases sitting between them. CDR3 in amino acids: CASRRGPSDFSNQPQHF. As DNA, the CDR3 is TGTGCCAGCCGTAGGGGACCCAGTGACTTTAGCAATCAGCCCCAGCATTTT.

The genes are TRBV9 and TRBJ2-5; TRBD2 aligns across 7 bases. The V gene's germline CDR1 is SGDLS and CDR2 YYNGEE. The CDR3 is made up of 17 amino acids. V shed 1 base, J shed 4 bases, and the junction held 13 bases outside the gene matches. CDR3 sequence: CASSVSPGAGSGETQYF. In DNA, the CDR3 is TGTGCCAGCAGCGTATCCCCGGGAGCGGGAAGTGGAGAGACCCAGTACTTC.

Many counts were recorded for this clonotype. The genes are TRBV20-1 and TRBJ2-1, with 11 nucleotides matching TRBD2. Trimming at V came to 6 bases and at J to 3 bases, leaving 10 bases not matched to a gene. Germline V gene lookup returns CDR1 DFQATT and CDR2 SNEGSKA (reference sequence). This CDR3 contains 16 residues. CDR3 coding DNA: TGCAGTGCAAACAATCCGGGACTAGCGGACTACAATGAGCAGTTCTTC. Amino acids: CSANNPGLADYNEQFF.

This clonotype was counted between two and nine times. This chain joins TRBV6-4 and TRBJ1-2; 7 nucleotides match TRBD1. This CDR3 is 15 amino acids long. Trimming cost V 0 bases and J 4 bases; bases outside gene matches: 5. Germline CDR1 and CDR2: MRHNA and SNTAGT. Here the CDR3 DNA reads TGTGCCAGCAGTGACTCGAGACAGGGAGGCTATGGCTACACCTTC. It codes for CASSDSRQGGYGYTF.